This T cell receptor beta chain was found in a study of graft-versus-host responses after intestinal transplantation. Study-wide context: Multivisceral, liver-intestinal, or isolated intestinal transplants were performed in recipients. Recipients uniformly received anti-thymocyte globulin induction, followed by tacrolimus and steroids for around 3 years. General study points: Within the allografts of patients who had graft-donor T cell macrochimerism, graft-versus-host to host-versus-graft clonal ratios were high. GvH clones surfaced in recipient marrow, some emerging earlier in ileum or blood.

Libraries were prepared by immunoSEQ multiplex PCR; TCRdb keeps only in-frame clonotypes and omits some of them. The profile covers some 40,000 clones, with 93% appearing a single time and about 19% taken by the ten largest. V was shortened by 5 bases and J by 2 bases, with 19 bases between the two germline ends. CDR3 length: 16 residues. CDR1 is SGHVS, CDR2 FQNEAQ, per germline. As regards this clone: Its antigen is undetermined.

Sequences were derived from unstimulated CD8+ T cells sorted from spleen or lymph node cells, sampled before transplant. The clonotype originates from a human donor who was the organ donor for an intestinal transplant. This chain links TRBV7-8 with TRBJ2-7, with D perhaps TRBD1 (7 bases). Here the CDR3 reads CASSPSARGAPYEQYF. CDR3 coding DNA: TGTGCCAGCAGCCCTAGCGCCAGGGGGGCCCCCTACGAGCAGTACTTC.